This TCR beta chain emerged from a study of control samples from healthy donors and cancer patients. The method was immunoSEQ multiplex PCR; TCRdb's version includes in-frame clones alone and lacks a portion of them. Of tens of thousands of clones detected, 84% appear once; the ten largest clones hold about 3.1%. The CDR3 contains 14 residues. Trimming removed 6 bases at V and 4 bases at J, with 16 bases between. Germline V gene sequence: CDR1 ENHRY, CDR2 SYGVKD. Sequencing was performed on PBMCs. This chain joins TRBV10-3 and TRBJ2-7; D is possibly TRBD1 or TRBD2 (5 bases each). This TCR came from a woman in her 50s with lung cancer. The CDR3 DNA sequence: TGTGCCATCAGGCAACCGGGGCGGGCGTACGAGCAGTACTTC. Protein product: CAIRQPGRAYEQYF.